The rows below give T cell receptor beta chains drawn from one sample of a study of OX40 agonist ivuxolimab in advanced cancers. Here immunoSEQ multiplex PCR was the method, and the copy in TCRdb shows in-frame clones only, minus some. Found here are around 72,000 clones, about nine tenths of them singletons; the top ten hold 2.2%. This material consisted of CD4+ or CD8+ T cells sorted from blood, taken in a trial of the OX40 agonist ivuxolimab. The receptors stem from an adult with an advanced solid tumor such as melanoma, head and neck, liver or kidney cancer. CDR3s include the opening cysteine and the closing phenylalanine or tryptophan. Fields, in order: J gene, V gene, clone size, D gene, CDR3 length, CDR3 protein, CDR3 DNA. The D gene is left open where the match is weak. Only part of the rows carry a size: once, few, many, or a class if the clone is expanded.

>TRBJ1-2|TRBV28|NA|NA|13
CASKGQAIYGYTF
TGTGCCAGTAAAGGACAAGCTATCTATGGCTACACCTTC
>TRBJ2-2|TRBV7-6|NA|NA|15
CASSLGGAVTGELFF
TGTGCCAGCAGCTTAGGGGGAGCGGTCACCGGGGAGCTGTTTTTT
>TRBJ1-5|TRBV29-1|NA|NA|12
CSVESPVVGQHF
TGCAGCGTTGAATCGCCCGTTGTGGGCCAGCATTTT
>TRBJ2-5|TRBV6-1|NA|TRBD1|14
CASRGTGGWETQYF
TGTGCCAGCAGGGGAACAGGGGGTTGGGAGACCCAGTACTTC
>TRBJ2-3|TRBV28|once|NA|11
CASSLQGLWYF
TGTGCCAGCAGTTTACAGGGATTGTGGTATTTT
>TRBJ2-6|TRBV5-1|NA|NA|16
CASSSLRDGEANVLTF
TGCGCCAGCAGCAGCCTCCGGGACGGCGAGGCCAACGTCCTGACTTTC
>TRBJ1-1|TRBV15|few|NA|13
CATSRQGNTEAFF
TGTGCCACCAGCAGACAGGGAAACACTGAAGCTTTCTTT
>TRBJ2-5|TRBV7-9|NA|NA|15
CASSLAVQHSGEQYF
TGTGCCAGCAGCTTAGCGGTACAGCATTCGGGGGAGCAGTACTTC
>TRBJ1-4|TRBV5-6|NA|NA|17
CASSLLAGTGTNEKLFF
TGTGCCAGCAGCTTGTTAGCGGGCACAGGGACTAATGAAAAACTGTTTTTT
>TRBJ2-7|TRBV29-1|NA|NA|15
CSVEDAEGHSYEQYF
TGCAGCGTTGAAGATGCCGAAGGACATTCCTACGAGCAGTACTTC
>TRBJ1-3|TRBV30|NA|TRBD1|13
CASKTGAGNNIYF
TGTGCCTCTAAGACAGGGGCTGGAAACAACATATATTTT
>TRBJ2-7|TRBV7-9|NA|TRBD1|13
CASSLPGQGEQYF
TGTGCCAGCAGCCTGCCGGGACAGGGGGAGCAGTACTTC
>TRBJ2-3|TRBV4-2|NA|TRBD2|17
CASSWGSGGASTDTQYF
TGTGCCAGCAGCTGGGGTAGCGGGGGGGCTAGCACAGATACGCAGTATTTT
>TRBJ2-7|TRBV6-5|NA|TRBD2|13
CATSTSGTYEQYF
TGTGCCACCTCGACTAGCGGTACCTACGAGCAGTACTTC
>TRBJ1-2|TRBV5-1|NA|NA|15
CASSNQVGANYGYTF
TGCGCCAGCAGCAACCAAGTAGGGGCGAACTATGGCTACACCTTC
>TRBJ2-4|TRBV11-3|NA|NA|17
CASSPWIYQGAKNIQYF
TGTGCCAGCAGCCCTTGGATTTACCAGGGGGCCAAAAACATTCAGTACTTC
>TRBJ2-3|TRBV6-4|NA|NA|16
CASSEGRGAATDTQYF
TGTGCCAGCAGTGAGGGCCGGGGGGCCGCTACAGATACGCAGTATTTT
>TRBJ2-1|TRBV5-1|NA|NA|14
CASSFSSSYNEQFF
TGCGCCAGCAGCTTTTCATCCTCCTACAATGAGCAGTTCTTC
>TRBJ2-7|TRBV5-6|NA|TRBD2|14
CASSFGLAAYEQYF
TGTGCCAGCAGCTTCGGACTAGCGGCCTACGAGCAGTACTTC
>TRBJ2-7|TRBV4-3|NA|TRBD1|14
CASSRDRGTHEQYF
TGCGCCAGCAGCCGGGACAGGGGTACCCACGAGCAGTACTTC
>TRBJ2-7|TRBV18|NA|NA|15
CASSPRKVGTYEQYF
TGTGCCAGCTCACCACGGAAAGTCGGGACCTACGAGCAGTACTTC
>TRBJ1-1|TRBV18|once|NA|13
CASSPSDGSEAFF
TGTGCCAGCTCTCCCTCGGACGGATCTGAAGCTTTCTTT
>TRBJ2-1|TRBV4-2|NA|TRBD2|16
CASSPPTSGGYNEQFF
TGTGCCAGCAGCCCCCCCACTAGCGGGGGTTACAATGAGCAGTTCTTC
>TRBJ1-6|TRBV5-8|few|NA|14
CASSLWGGTSPLHF
TGTGCCAGCAGCTTGTGGGGAGGTACTTCACCCCTCCACTTT
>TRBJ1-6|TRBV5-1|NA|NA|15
CASRSTGLGNSPLHF
TGCGCCAGCAGGTCGACAGGCTTAGGAAATTCACCCCTCCACTTT
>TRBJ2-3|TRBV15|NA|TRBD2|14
CATSSGIAGEAQYF
TGTGCCACCAGCTCCGGAATAGCGGGAGAAGCGCAGTATTTT
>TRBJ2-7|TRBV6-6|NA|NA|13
CASSDGQTPLQYF
TGTGCCAGCAGTGATGGACAGACACCTCTACAGTACTTC
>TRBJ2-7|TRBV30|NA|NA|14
CAWSDGRFSYEQYF
TGTGCCTGGAGTGACGGACGCTTCTCCTACGAGCAGTACTTC
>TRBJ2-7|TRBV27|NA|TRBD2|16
CASRNSWTSVGYEQYF
TGTGCCAGCAGGAACTCCTGGACTAGCGTTGGGTACGAGCAGTACTTC
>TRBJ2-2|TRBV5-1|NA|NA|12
CASRHDTGELFF
TGCGCCAGCCGACACGACACCGGGGAGCTGTTTTTT
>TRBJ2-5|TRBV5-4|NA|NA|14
CASSLQGPRETQYF
TGTGCCAGCAGCTTACAGGGCCCGCGGGAGACCCAGTACTTC
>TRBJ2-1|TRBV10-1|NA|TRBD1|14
CASSPGTGGDEQFF
TGCGCCAGCAGTCCCGGGACAGGGGGCGATGAGCAGTTCTTC
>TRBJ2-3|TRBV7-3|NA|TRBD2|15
CASSQTGGNTDTQYF
TGTGCCAGCAGTCAAACCGGGGGGAACACAGATACGCAGTATTTT
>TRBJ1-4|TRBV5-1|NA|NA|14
CASSQSGTNEKLFF
TGCGCCAGCAGCCAGAGCGGAACTAATGAAAAACTGTTTTTT
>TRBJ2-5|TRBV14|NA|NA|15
CASSQVIGPTETQYF
TGTGCCAGCAGCCAAGTTATCGGGCCAACGGAGACCCAGTACTTC
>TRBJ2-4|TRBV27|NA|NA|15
CASSPLQGLGNIQYF
TGTGCCAGCAGTCCGCTACAGGGACTGGGAAACATTCAGTACTTC
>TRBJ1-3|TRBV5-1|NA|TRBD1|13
CASSTGQGDTIYF
TGCGCCAGCAGCACGGGACAGGGAGACACCATATATTTT
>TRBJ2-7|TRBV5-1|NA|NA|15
CARNPLGQGPYEQYF
TGCGCCAGAAACCCTCTGGGGCAGGGGCCCTACGAGCAGTACTTC
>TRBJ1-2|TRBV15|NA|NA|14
CATSRAGFGYGYTF
TGTGCCACCAGCAGAGCAGGCTTCGGCTATGGCTACACCTTC
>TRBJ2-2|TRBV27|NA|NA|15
CASRPLTPRNRELFF
TGTGCCAGCAGGCCGCTAACCCCCCGCAACCGGGAGCTGTTTTTT
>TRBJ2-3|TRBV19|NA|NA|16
CASSHNPRVAVDTQYF
TGTGCCAGTAGCCACAACCCCAGGGTGGCAGTGGATACGCAGTATTTT
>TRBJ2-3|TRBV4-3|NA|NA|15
CASSRGGKRGDTQYF
TGCGCCAGCAGCCGAGGGGGTAAGCGGGGAGATACGCAGTATTTT
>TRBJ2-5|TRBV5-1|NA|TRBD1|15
CASGLAGRGQGTQYF
TGCGCCAGCGGGCTCGCTGGCAGGGGGCAGGGGACCCAGTACTTC
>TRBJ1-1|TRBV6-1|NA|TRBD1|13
CASRLTGGTEAFF
TGTGCCAGCAGACTAACAGGGGGCACTGAAGCTTTCTTT
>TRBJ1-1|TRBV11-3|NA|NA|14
CASSLLNLGGEAFF
TGTGCCAGCAGCCTTCTTAATCTTGGGGGAGAAGCTTTCTTT
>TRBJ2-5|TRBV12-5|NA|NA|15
CASGLPSGVGETQYF
TGTGCTAGTGGTTTACCTTCGGGAGTAGGAGAGACCCAGTACTTC
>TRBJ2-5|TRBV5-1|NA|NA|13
CASSFLPGETQYF
TGCGCCAGCAGCTTCCTACCGGGGGAGACCCAGTACTTC